This paragraph reports one T cell receptor (beta chain). The source of the sample is a study of blood T cell repertoires in COVID-19. Study processing details: The assay estimated nucleated cells by amplifying reference gene primers. Some clones are missing from TCRdb's copy, which holds only in-frame ones; the method was immunoSEQ multiplex PCR. V, J and clone size are those of that table, while D and trimming were read from the DNA. The table shows roughly 91,000 clones, with around 82% occurring only once. The sample was peripheral blood. The receptor's source is a woman older than 75 with acute or convalescent COVID-19.

Here the CDR3 reads CASSFRVGQGKNTGELFF. CDR3 sequence (DNA): TGCGCCAGCAGCTTCCGAGTAGGACAGGGTAAAAACACCGGGGAGCTGTTTTTT. V gene TRBV5-1 combines with J gene TRBJ2-2, with 8 bases fitting TRBD1. V gave up 2 bases and J gave up 2 bases; unmatched junction bases: 11. Germline values: CDR1 SGHRS, CDR2 YFSETQ. The length of the CDR3 is 18 residues. The variable domain in full, with the rest retrieved from reference TRBV5-1 and TRBJ2-2, is KAGVTQTPRYLIKTRGQQVTLSCSPISGHRSVSWYQQTPGQGLQFLFEYFSETQRNKGNFPGRFSGRQFSNSRSEMNVSTLELGDSALYLCASSFRVGQGKNTGELFFGEGSRLTVL.